The 22 T cell receptor beta chains reported below all come from one sample, sequenced in a study of blood T cell repertoires in COVID-19. Measured with immunoSEQ multiplex PCR; TCRdb has only the in-frame clones, and not every one. The table has 95,000 to 110,000 clones, less than 90% seen once. Sequencing was performed on peripheral blood. These receptors all stem from a human donor in a cohort sampled during active COVID-19.

The rearrangement uses TRBV7-3 and TRBJ1-6, with TRBD1 as a possible D gene (6 bases). CDR1 and CDR2 from the germline V gene are SGHTA and FQGTGA. Trimming shortened V by 5 bases and J by 7 bases, and 12 bases separated the two germline ends. The CDR3 has 14 amino acids. CDR3 protein: CASSETGPNSPLHF. Written as DNA, the CDR3 is TGTGCCAGCAGCGAAACAGGGCCGAATTCACCCCTCCACTTT.

The chain has TRBV29-1 and TRBJ2-5; TRBD1 is a possible D gene (6 bases). The V gene lost 3 bases and the J gene lost 4 bases, with 15 bases spanning the gap. Germline-derived CDR1 and CDR2 are SQVTM and ANQGSEA. The CDR3 consists of 14 residues. Written as DNA, the CDR3 is TGCAGCGTTGAGGGGGACACTATCCCAGAGACCCAGTACTTC. It yields the protein CSVEGDTIPETQYF. Variable domain in full (rest from reference TRBV29-1 and TRBJ2-5): SAVISQKPSRDICQRGTSLTIQCQVDSQVTMMFWYRQQPGQSLTLIATANQGSEATYESGFVIDKFPISRPNLTFSTLTVSNMSPEDSSIYLCSVEGDTIPETQYFGPGTRLLVL.

This chain connects TRBV3-1 (or the pseudogene TRBV3-2) to TRBJ2-5, with D possibly TRBD2 on 6 matching bases. V was trimmed by 1 base and J by 2 bases, leaving 20 bases between them. This CDR3 is built from 18 residues. CDR1 is LGHDT, CDR2 YNNKEL, per germline (reference sequence). DNA of the CDR3: TGTGCCAGCAGCCAAGTTGGGTTCCGGGAGCTGGGACAAGAGACCCAGTACTTC. Translation: CASSQVGFRELGQETQYF.

This chain connects TRBV3-1 (or the pseudogene TRBV3-2) to TRBJ1-1, with D unclear. CDR1 is LGHDT, CDR2 YNNKEL, per germline (reference sequence). The CDR3 runs to 15 residues. The V gene lost 4 bases and the J gene lost 5 bases, with 17 bases spanning the gap. The CDR3 sequence is CASSLYPRTVTEAFF. The CDR3, as DNA: TGTGCCAGCAGCCTATATCCGAGGACTGTTACTGAAGCTTTCTTT.

V usage is TRBV2 and J usage is TRBJ2-7, with D perhaps matching TRBD1 (6 bases). Trimming left V 7 bases short and J 2 bases short, with 15 bases between. Germline V gene lookup returns CDR1 SNHLY and CDR2 FYNNEI. This CDR3 contains 14 residues. In nucleotides, the CDR3 is TGTGCCAGCAAAAGGACAGATCAAACCTACGAGCAGTACTTC. The encoded protein is CASKRTDQTYEQYF. Based on the CDR3 plus reference TRBV2 and TRBJ2-7, the full variable domain is EPEVTQTPSHQVTQMGQEVILRCVPISNHLYFYWYRQILGQKVEFLVSFYNNEISEKSEIFDDQFSVERPDGSNFTLKIRSTKLEDSAMYFCASKRTDQTYEQYFGPGTRLTVT.

This clone was counted once. This chain connects TRBV19 to TRBJ2-1; perhaps TRBD1 as D (6 bases). Germline-derived CDR1 and CDR2 are LNHDA and SQIVND (reference sequence). V was trimmed by 4 bases and J by 6 bases, leaving 16 bases between them. The CDR3 covers 15 residues. This chain's CDR3 is CASSKGDKGVNEQFF. CDR3 sequence (DNA): TGTGCCAGTAGTAAGGGGGACAAGGGAGTCAATGAGCAGTTCTTC. The full variable domain, with the rest looked up from reference TRBV19 and TRBJ2-1, is DGGITQSPKYLFRKEGQNVTLSCEQNLNHDAMYWYRQDPGQGLRLIYYSQIVNDFQKGDIAEGYSVSREKKESFPLTVTSAQKNPTAFYLCASSKGDKGVNEQFFGPGTRLTVL.

This chain uses TRBV5-4 with TRBJ2-5, with D possibly matching TRBD2 (7 bases). V lost 4 bases and J 5 bases, leaving 18 bases between the germline ends. The CDR3 loop spans 15 amino acids. CDR1 and CDR2 (germline): SGHNT, YYREEE (reference sequence). Here the CDR3 reads CASSRRGGAGETQYF. The CDR3 bases are TGTGCCAGCAGCCGTAGGGGGGGGGCCGGGGAGACCCAGTACTTC.

The V and J genes are TRBV27 and TRBJ2-3; 12 bases map to TRBD2. The V gene's germline CDR1 is MNHEY and CDR2 SMNVEV (reference sequence). V dropped 10 bases and J dropped 7; count of bases not matched to a gene: 12. The CDR3 is made up of 15 amino acids. The CDR3 bases are TGTGCCACCACCCCTAGCGGGAGGGCCACTAATACGCAGTATTTT. Encoded protein: CATTPSGRATNTQYF.

The chain uses TRBV7-2 and TRBJ1-5; maybe TRBD1 (6 bases). V was cut by 5 bases and J by 6 bases, with 14 bases left in between. Germline V lookup: CDR1 SGHTA, CDR2 FQGNSA. The CDR3 extends over 14 amino acids. The DNA for the CDR3 is TGTGCCAGCAGCCCAATGACAGGCAGTCAGCCCCAGCATTTT. Its translation: CASSPMTGSQPQHF. Together with reference TRBV7-2 and TRBJ1-5, the CDR3 gives the full variable domain: GAGVSQSPSNKVTEKGKDVELRCDPISGHTALYWYRQSLGQGLEFLIYFQGNSAPDKSGLPSDRFSAERTGGSVSTLTIQRTQQEDSAVYLCASSPMTGSQPQHFGDGTRLSIL.

This clone was seen just once. The chain employs TRBV6-5 and TRBJ2-1, with D perhaps TRBD2 (6 bases). Germline CDR1 MNHEY, CDR2 SVGAGI. This CDR3 spans 15 amino acids. Trimming took 6 bases from V and 8 from J, leaving 20 bases between them. CDR3 residues: CASRPGGLIVDEQFF. The DNA for the CDR3 is TGTGCCAGCAGGCCGGGTGGACTAATTGTCGATGAGCAGTTCTTC.

V usage is TRBV7-9 and J usage is TRBJ2-3; 12 positions match TRBD2. With V trimmed by 7 bases and J by 6 bases, 11 bases remained unmatched. Germline CDR1 reads SEHNR; CDR2 reads FQNEAQ (reference sequence). The CDR3 loop spans 16 amino acids. The CDR3 coding sequence is TGTGCCAGCACCAACTTTAGACTAGCGGGGGTCGATACGCAGTATTTT. This encodes CASTNFRLAGVDTQYF.

The chain is built from TRBV5-1 and TRBJ1-5; D is possibly TRBD1 (6 bases). Germline CDR1 is SGHRS and CDR2 is YFSETQ. Trimming stripped 0 bases from V and 2 bases from J, with 6 bases between. This CDR3 comprises 14 residues. CDR3 in amino acids: CASSLAGGNQPQHF. The CDR3 DNA reads TGCGCCAGCAGCTTGGCAGGGGGCAATCAGCCCCAGCATTTT.

The V call is TRBV9, the J call TRBJ2-5; 11 bases are a match to TRBD1. Losses at the gene ends were 0 bases for V and 6 bases for J; bases not matched to a gene: 10. Germline loops: CDR1 SGDLS, CDR2 YYNGEE. The CDR3 has 17 amino acids. The CDR3 bases are TGTGCCAGCAGCGTAGATGGGGGGACAGGGGGACCGAAGACCCAGTACTTC. Its protein is CASSVDGGTGGPKTQYF.

This chain connects TRBV7-9 to TRBJ2-5; 8 bases line up with TRBD2. The germline V gene encodes CDR1 SEHNR and CDR2 FQNEAQ (reference sequence). The CDR3 is 17 amino acids. The trim removed 2 bases at V and 2 bases at J, leaving 10 bases unmatched. For the CDR3, the DNA is TGTGCCAGCAGCTTAATCCATTTAGCGGGATCTCAAGAGACCCAGTACTTC. Protein: CASSLIHLAGSQETQYF.

The chain is built from TRBV19 and TRBJ1-1; D is perhaps TRBD1 (6 bases). CDR1 LNHDA and CDR2 SQIVND come from the germline V gene (reference sequence). Between the trimmed V and J ends, which lost 7 bases and 1 base, there was a span of 16 bases. The CDR3 totals 15 residues. The CDR3 nucleotides read TGTGCCAGTATTCGGGACACTCGACCGAACACTGAAGCTTTCTTT. Amino acid sequence: CASIRDTRPNTEAFF.

The V call is TRBV25-1, the J call TRBJ2-5; the D gene is possibly TRBD1 (6 bases). The germline V gene has CDR1 MGHDK and CDR2 SYGVNS. CDR3 length equals 15 residues. V lost 8 bases to trimming and J lost 3 bases, with 19 bases between them. The CDR3 spells CASLRSTGWEETQYF. The CDR3 DNA reads as TGTGCCAGCCTCAGGAGTACAGGGTGGGAAGAGACCCAGTACTTC.

This CDR3 is CAWTRANQPQHF. DNA of the CDR3: TGTGCCTGGACGAGAGCTAATCAGCCCCAGCATTTT. The chain is built from TRBV30 and TRBJ1-5; no definite D call. The CDR3 has 12 residues. Germline assignment: CDR1 GTSNPN and CDR2 SVGIG (reference sequence). The V and J ends lost 4 bases and 4 bases respectively, with 8 bases between them.

The genes are TRBV5-4 and TRBJ2-1; tentative D call: TRBD1 (6 bases). The CDR3 runs to 15 residues. The V end lost 0 bases, the J end lost 4 bases, and 11 bases lay between the germline ends. From germline, CDR1 is SGHNT and CDR2 YYREEE (reference sequence). The CDR3 loop reads CASSLGGGTYNEQFF. CDR3 DNA sequence: TGTGCCAGCAGCTTGGGAGGGGGAACTTACAATGAGCAGTTCTTC.

This clone was seen once. V gene TRBV2 combines with J gene TRBJ1-6, with TRBD1 identical over 8 bases. This CDR3 comprises 14 residues. V shed 6 bases, J shed 12 bases, and the junction held 10 bases outside the gene matches. Germline CDR1 is SNHLY and CDR2 is FYNNEI. The CDR3 protein is CASRADRVKGPLHF. For the CDR3, the DNA is TGTGCCAGCAGGGCGGACAGGGTCAAGGGACCCCTCCACTTT.

The chain uses TRBV6-5 and TRBJ2-1; a possible D gene is TRBD2 (5 bases). Trimming pared 8 bases from V and 8 bases from J, leaving 16 bases between. Looked up from germline, CDR1 is MNHEY and CDR2 is SVGAGI. CDR3 length: 13 amino acids. The CDR3 loop reads CASREGGFDEQFF. In nucleotides, the CDR3 is TGTGCCAGCCGCGAGGGCGGGTTCGATGAGCAGTTCTTC.

This rearrangement joins TRBV3-1 (or the pseudogene TRBV3-2) to TRBJ2-7, with D uncertain. CDR3 length equals 15 residues. V gave up 0 bases and J gave up 2 bases, with 11 bases separating them. Per the germline V gene, CDR1 is LGHDT and CDR2 is YNNKEL (reference sequence). CDR3 coding DNA: TGTGCCAGCAGCCAAGATTTAGCAGCCGCCTACGAGCAGTACTTC. This gives the protein CASSQDLAAAYEQYF.

The genes are TRBV27 and TRBJ2-7; TRBD2 matches 16 bases. With V trimmed by 3 bases and J by 0 bases, 8 bases remained unmatched. Germline CDR1 reads MNHEY; CDR2 reads SMNVEV (reference sequence). This CDR3 comprises 19 residues. The CDR3 nucleotides read TGTGCCAGCAGTTTCCCCGGGACTAGCGGGAGGGCCCTCTCCTACGAGCAGTACTTC. This sequence encodes CASSFPGTSGRALSYEQYF.